Listed below are T cell receptor beta chains from one sample, sequenced in a study of regulatory T cells in long-lasting Graves disease. TCRdb fed the multiplex PCR reads into MiXCR, producing one record per CDR3 protein. The repertoire holds 350,000 to 500,000 distinct CDR3 sequences, 11% to 15% seen once, with roughly 18% in the top ten. These data were also filed under a second study, of T cells in Graves' hyperthyroidism and ophthalmopathy.

Specimen: peripheral blood mononuclear cells (PBMCs), collected at new diagnosis, from a patient treated with antithyroid drugs. Receptor source: a woman aged 45-65 years with Graves disease. Both conserved end residues are part of each CDR3. A D gene is named only where the DNA matches it firmly. Expanded clones get a size class; other rows say once, few or many, or leave the size out.

abundance: many; j_gene: TRBJ1-5; v_gene: TRBV28; d_gene: NA; CDR3nt: TGTGCCAGCAGTGTGGACCTTACCAATCAGCCCCAGCATTTT; CDR3aa: CASSVDLTNQPQHF
abundance: many; j_gene: TRBJ2-7; v_gene: TRBV28; d_gene: NA; CDR3nt: TGTGCCAGCAGTTCATGGTCGTCGGACGAGCAGTACTTC; CDR3aa: CASSSWSSDEQYF
abundance: many; j_gene: TRBJ2-7; v_gene: TRBV27; d_gene: TRBD1; CDR3nt: TGTGCCAGCAGAGGCAGGGGGCAATACGAGCAGTACTTC; CDR3aa: CASRGRGQYEQYF
abundance: few; j_gene: TRBJ2-7; v_gene: TRBV29-1; d_gene: TRBD1; CDR3nt: TGCAGCGCAATTAGACAGGGCTTATACGAGCAGTACTTC; CDR3aa: CSAIRQGLYEQYF
abundance: many; j_gene: TRBJ2-7; v_gene: TRBV2; d_gene: TRBD2; CDR3nt: TGTGCCAGCAGTGAATCGGTCGGGGTAGCGGGAAGGTACGAGCAGTACTTC; CDR3aa: CASSESVGVAGRYEQYF
abundance: many; j_gene: TRBJ2-1; v_gene: TRBV2; d_gene: TRBD2; CDR3nt: TGTGCCAGCAGTCGGGCTAGCGGGAGAAGGAATGAGCAGTTCTTC; CDR3aa: CASSRASGRRNEQFF
abundance: few; j_gene: TRBJ2-4; v_gene: TRBV27; d_gene: TRBD2; CDR3nt: TGTGCCAGCAGTCCGTGGGAGGGCCGAAACATTCAGTACTTC; CDR3aa: CASSPWEGRNIQYF
abundance: many; j_gene: TRBJ2-3; v_gene: TRBV2; d_gene: NA; CDR3nt: TGTGCCAGCAGTGTGGCTAGCGCAGATACGCAGTATTTT; CDR3aa: CASSVASADTQYF
abundance: many; j_gene: TRBJ2-3; v_gene: TRBV6-9; d_gene: NA; CDR3nt: TGTGCCAGCAGTTACTCGAACGCGGTTACGCAGTATTTT; CDR3aa: CASSYSNAVTQYF
abundance: few; j_gene: TRBJ2-4; v_gene: TRBV9; d_gene: TRBD1; CDR3nt: TGTGCCAGCAGCGCCGCGGGACAGGGGAAAAACATTCAGTACTTC; CDR3aa: CASSAAGQGKNIQYF
abundance: many; j_gene: TRBJ2-1; v_gene: TRBV2; d_gene: NA; CDR3nt: TGTGCCAGACAACGCCGATCTGTGGGGGATAAGCTCCCCTACAATGAGCAGTTCTTC; CDR3aa: CARQRRSVGDKLPYNEQFF
abundance: NA; j_gene: TRBJ2-7; v_gene: TRBV7-9; d_gene: NA; CDR3nt: TGTGCCAGCAGCCCCGGCGGGCGGACCTACGAGCAGTACTTC; CDR3aa: CASSPGGRTYEQYF
abundance: many; j_gene: TRBJ2-3; v_gene: TRBV11-2; d_gene: TRBD2; CDR3nt: TGTGCCAGCAGCCAGGGGACTAGCGGGACATTCACAGATACGCAGTATTTT; CDR3aa: CASSQGTSGTFTDTQYF
abundance: many; j_gene: TRBJ2-1; v_gene: TRBV28; d_gene: TRBD1; CDR3nt: TGTGCCAGCAGTGTAAGGGGGCGCTCCTACAATGAGCAGTTCTTC; CDR3aa: CASSVRGRSYNEQFF